These T cell receptor beta chains were read from a single sample in a study of cytomegalovirus exposure and HLA in healthy donors. TCRdb's copy holds only in-frame clones and misses some; the assay was immunoSEQ multiplex PCR. The sample contains 200,000 or so clones, roughly 76% of which appear only once. The source material was PBMCs. These receptors were obtained from a woman in her thirties in good health and CMV-seropositive. CDR3s leave out the opening cysteine and the closing phenylalanine or tryptophan. The order of the fields is CDR3 protein, V gene, J gene.

CDR3 protein: ASSAIQGAGGGYT; V gene: TRBV7-8; J gene: TRBJ1-2
CDR3 protein: ASSLAARSAIY; V gene: TRBV5-1; J gene: TRBJ1-3
CDR3 protein: AWSVGRGESDEKLF; V gene: TRBV30; J gene: TRBJ1-4
CDR3 protein: ASYLQGLPSPLH; V gene: TRBV2; J gene: TRBJ1-6
CDR3 protein: ASSRLAGGDTQY; V gene: TRBV25-1; J gene: TRBJ2-3
CDR3 protein: ASSTGPYGYT; V gene: TRBV28; J gene: TRBJ1-2
CDR3 protein: ASSAQFNYGYT; V gene: TRBV9; J gene: TRBJ1-2
CDR3 protein: AISDRGEKLF; V gene: TRBV10-3; J gene: TRBJ1-4
CDR3 protein: SVTLTGPSAWEQF; V gene: TRBV29-1; J gene: TRBJ2-1
CDR3 protein: ASSKRPERGGIPVTRGNQPQH; V gene: TRBV21-1; J gene: TRBJ1-5
CDR3 protein: ASSLGTSAFYEQY; V gene: TRBV27; J gene: TRBJ2-7
CDR3 protein: ASIATTGPPY; V gene: TRBV2; J gene: TRBJ2-5
CDR3 protein: ASSRSTGGSGYT; V gene: TRBV14; J gene: TRBJ1-2
CDR3 protein: ASSLAGVYEQY; V gene: TRBV5-6; J gene: TRBJ2-7
CDR3 protein: ASSLSGTNNEQF; V gene: TRBV7-9; J gene: TRBJ2-1
CDR3 protein: ASSVDSGGNTEAF; V gene: TRBV9; J gene: TRBJ1-1
CDR3 protein: ATTGVTYEQY; V gene: TRBV6-5; J gene: TRBJ2-7
CDR3 protein: ASSLRQGNEKLF; V gene: TRBV7-9; J gene: TRBJ1-4
CDR3 protein: ASSLTPRGGGYT; V gene: TRBV28; J gene: TRBJ1-2
CDR3 protein: SVGAQGTGKRSGYT; V gene: TRBV29-1; J gene: TRBJ1-2
CDR3 protein: ASSQEQGVNEKLF; V gene: TRBV4-2; J gene: TRBJ1-4
CDR3 protein: ASSIAGYETQY; V gene: TRBV19; J gene: TRBJ2-5
CDR3 protein: ASSLGQGVTDTQY; V gene: TRBV7-2; J gene: TRBJ2-3
CDR3 protein: ASSLELHYEQY; V gene: TRBV5-4; J gene: TRBJ2-7
CDR3 protein: AIGEVGPEAF; V gene: TRBV2; J gene: TRBJ1-1
CDR3 protein: ASSRTAGETQY; V gene: TRBV7-8; J gene: TRBJ2-5
CDR3 protein: ASSESMIGTQY; V gene: TRBV2; J gene: TRBJ2-5
CDR3 protein: ASSRTGNYEQY; V gene: TRBV7-2; J gene: TRBJ2-7
CDR3 protein: ASSVGLAGVTGSLEQF; V gene: TRBV9; J gene: TRBJ2-1
CDR3 protein: ASSLAGLRPEQY; V gene: TRBV7-2; J gene: TRBJ2-7
CDR3 protein: ASSSTGGLPYNEQF; V gene: TRBV19; J gene: TRBJ2-1
CDR3 protein: ASRTGSHEQY; V gene: TRBV28; J gene: TRBJ2-7
CDR3 protein: ASGPGGRGNTEAF; V gene: TRBV12-5; J gene: TRBJ1-1
CDR3 protein: ASSPPTSAEMQY; V gene: TRBV18; J gene: TRBJ2-3
CDR3 protein: ASSQELTGGGYT; V gene: TRBV4-3; J gene: TRBJ1-2
CDR3 protein: ASSGRTAEAF; V gene: TRBV9; J gene: TRBJ1-1
CDR3 protein: ASSLTQGSIYNEQF; V gene: TRBV5-1; J gene: TRBJ2-1